A single sample gave rise to the 2 T cell receptor beta chains below, sequenced in a study of identical twins. MiXCR was run by TCRdb on the 5' RACE reads, yielding one entry per CDR3 protein. The sample includes around 510,000 distinct CDR3 sequences, around an eighth of them seen just once. The sample was also linked to a second study, of yellow fever vaccine responses in identical twins.

Sequenced input: CD4+ T cells sorted from blood. Receptors originate from a woman under 30 in good health.

This clonotype was observed a handful of times. The chain is built from TRBV28 and TRBJ2-7, with 11 bases that match TRBD2. CDR1 MDHEN and CDR2 SYDVKM come from the germline V gene. Trimming took 6 bases from V and 3 from J; bases not matched to a gene: 7. This CDR3 has 15 amino acids. CDR3 sequence reads: CASRGTSGTFYEQYF. The CDR3 region has the DNA TGTGCCAGCAGGGGGACTAGCGGAACCTTCTACGAGCAGTACTTC. Combining the CDR3 with reference TRBV28 and TRBJ2-7 gives the whole variable domain DVKVTQSSRYLVKRTGEKVFLECVQDMDHENMFWYRQDPGLGLRLIYFSYDVKMKEKGDIPEGYSVSREKKERFSLILESASTNQTSMYLCASRGTSGTFYEQYFGPGTRLTVT.

In this sample, this clonotype turned up many times. The chain carries TRBV18 and TRBJ2-1; weak D call: TRBD2 (5 bases). CDR3 length equals 14 residues. V was pared by 0 bases and J by 10 bases, with 13 bases between. Germline loops: CDR1 KGHSH, CDR2 LQKENI. CDR3 loop: CASSPPSVEWEQFF. DNA of the CDR3: TGTGCCAGCTCACCACCTAGCGTAGAGTGGGAGCAGTTCTTC.